This T cell receptor beta chain was documented in a study of shared clonotypes between healthy human individuals (dated by TCRdb to the early 2020s). Concerning the study at large: The cohort included a few men and a couple of women between 18 and 49 years of age. For each donor, three plates each were used for CD4 naive and CD4 memory, two plates were used for CD8 naive, and one plate was used for CD8 memory. To estimate repertoire size and how much clonotypes are shared between individuals, the study performed deep sequencing of blood TCR repertoires from a handful of healthy adults. Libraries were prepared and TCR repertoires were sequenced by different laboratories using diverse techniques, in order to increase sequencing depth and limit assay-specific biases. Per donor, leukapheresis produced somewhere between about 0.94 and 9 billion PBMCs.

A distance of 14 bases separates the germline ends of V and J, which lose 7 bases and 8 bases respectively. The cysteine opens and the phenylalanine closes a CDR3 of 12 amino acids. Of the read, only the CDR3 DNA is kept; its 36 bases are in frame from base 1. The germline V gene supplies CDR1 MDHEN and CDR2 SYDVKM. Findings and caveats that apply to the study as a whole: Approximately 5% of naive CD4, roughly 3.5% of naive CD8, approximately 2.2% of memory CD4, and over 0.35% of memory CD8 clonotypes were shared across a few donors. Pairwise subsampling indicated that sequencing depth was expected to affect the degree of clonotype sharing among donors. Because the study included only a small number of donors, the genetic and exposure-history diversity represented was limited. Even with the large sequencing depth, rarefaction of the sorted-subset datasets indicated that sequencing was incomplete. Sampling was limited to blood, and TCR repertoires in tissue likely differ from TCR repertoires in blood. Estimated clonotype richness was generally larger for naive than for memory subsets. Clonotypes shared by all four sorted-subset donors showed higher generation probabilities than non-shared clonotypes.

Comments on this clone: Its antigen is still unknown. Base-call qualities are not available, and no considerably larger clone is one nucleotide away.

Using the deep immunoSEQ assay, multiplex PCR amplified TCR CDR3 regions from genomic DNA. Extracted genomic DNA from each cell subset was spread evenly across all wells of several immunoSEQ 96-well plates, with each plate serving as a replicate. For sorted subsets, approximately 190 ng genomic DNA, equal to about 30,000 T cell genomes, was loaded into each replicate PCR. The purified libraries were quantified using a Qubit 3.0 fluorometer, sized with a Bioanalyzer 2100, and then quantified again using the KAPA Library Quantification kit. Each immunoSEQ 96-well plate was sequenced on its own single-read 150-cycle Illumina NextSeq 550 flow cell. The paper's processing steps were these. Because the immunoSEQ output held only junctional sequences and lacked quality scores, the filtering could not match the filtering applied to full-length reads. Sequences were annotated with PyIR, a Python wrapper for IgBLAST v1.9, using IMGT germline references to assign V/J genes and CDR3. Reads with weak V/J assignments (E-value above 1e-6), missing CDR3, stop codons, out-of-frame junctions, or ambiguous translated residues were removed. V3J clonotypes were defined as sequences sharing an identical inferred V gene, J gene, and CDR3 amino acid sequence. To compute the percentage overlap between repertoires, the number of shared unique clonotypes was divided by the size of the smaller repertoire. RTK rarefaction, the Chao1 estimator, and Recon v2.1 estimates of unobserved clonotypes were used to assess repertoire richness. Generation probabilities were computed with OLGA for all TCRbeta clonotypes obtained by the gDNA method from a few donors. The source is immuneACCESS, and TCRdb retained only in-frame sequences with V and J called. Part of the clones is not carried over; for the studies checked, unresolved V genes explain less than half of this, and the remainder is unexplained. That table supplies the V and J calls and clone size; D and trimming were determined from the DNA. The sample has some 2.4 million clones on record, 90% to 95% of them singletons. The ten largest account for roughly 0.39% of the sample.

Healthy HIV-negative adults with no recently reported acute infections or vaccinations were included as donors. Every donor was a Caucasian adult living in Nashville, Tennessee, USA. CD4+ T cells were enriched by magnetic negative selection, after which naive cells were positively selected on CD45RA and the negative fraction was taken as the memory subset. Blood was collected by leukapheresis, and PBMCs were isolated by Ficoll-Histopaque density gradient centrifugation and then cryopreserved in liquid nitrogen vapor phase. Purity and quantity of every magnetically sorted T cell population were checked by analytical flow cytometry. Each sorted fraction had its genomic DNA isolated and then quantified by UV absorbance on a Nanodrop 2000c.

What was sequenced was naive CD4+ T cells from PBMCs. Interpreted using the paper, the cell subset or site label stands for: CD45RA+ positively selected. The sequence came from a young man in good health. Some clones in this sample may be carry-over from other donors' samples. The chain is made from TRBV28 and TRBJ1-2; the D segment cannot be called with confidence. The CDR3 loop reads CASTLTTGGYTF. Read as DNA, the sequence is TGTGCCAGCACCCTGACAACGGGAGGCTACACCTTC.